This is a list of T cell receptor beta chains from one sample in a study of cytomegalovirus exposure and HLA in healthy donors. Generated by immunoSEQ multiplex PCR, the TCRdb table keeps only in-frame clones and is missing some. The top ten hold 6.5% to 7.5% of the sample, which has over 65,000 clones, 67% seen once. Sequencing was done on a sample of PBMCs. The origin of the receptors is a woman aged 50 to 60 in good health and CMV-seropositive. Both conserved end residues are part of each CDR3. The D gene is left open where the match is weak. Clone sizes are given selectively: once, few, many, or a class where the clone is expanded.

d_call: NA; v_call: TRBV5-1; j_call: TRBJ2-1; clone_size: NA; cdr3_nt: TGCGCCAGCAGCTTGGCAAGCGGCAGGGGTAGTGAGCAGTTCTTC; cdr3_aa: CASSLASGRGSEQFF
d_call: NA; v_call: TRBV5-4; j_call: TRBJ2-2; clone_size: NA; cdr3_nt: TGTGCCAGATCGACTTTGGGAGGGGGAGGCACCGGGGAGCTGTTTTTT; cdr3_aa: CARSTLGGGGTGELFF
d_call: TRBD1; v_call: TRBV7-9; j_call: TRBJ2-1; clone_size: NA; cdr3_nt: TGTGCCAGCAGCCCCGGGACAGGAGGGGAAAGTGAGCAGTTCTTC; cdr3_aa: CASSPGTGGESEQFF
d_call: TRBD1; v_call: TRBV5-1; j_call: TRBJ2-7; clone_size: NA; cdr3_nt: TGCGCCAGCAGCGTGGGACAGGGACTCTACGAGCAGTACTTC; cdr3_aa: CASSVGQGLYEQYF
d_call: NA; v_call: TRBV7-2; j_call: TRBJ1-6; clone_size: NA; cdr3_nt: TGTGCCAGCAGCTTAGGGGCGTATTCACCCCTCCACTTT; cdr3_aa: CASSLGAYSPLHF
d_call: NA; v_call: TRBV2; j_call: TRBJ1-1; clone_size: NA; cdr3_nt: TGTGCCAGCGTAGTTCAGCGAATGAACACTGAAGCTTTCTTT; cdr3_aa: CASVVQRMNTEAFF
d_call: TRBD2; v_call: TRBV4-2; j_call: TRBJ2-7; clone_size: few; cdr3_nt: TGTGCCAGCAGCCAAGCCCCATGGACTAGCTGGGCCTTCATCTCCTACGAGCAGTACTTC; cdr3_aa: CASSQAPWTSWAFISYEQYF
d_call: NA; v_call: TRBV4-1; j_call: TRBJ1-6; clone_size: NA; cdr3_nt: TGCGCCAGCAGCCAAGATTTAGATTCACCCCTCCACTTT; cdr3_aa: CASSQDLDSPLHF
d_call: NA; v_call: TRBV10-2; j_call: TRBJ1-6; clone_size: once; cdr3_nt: TGCGCCAGCAGTGAGTCGACAGAAACACCCCTCCACTTT; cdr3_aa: CASSESTETPLHF
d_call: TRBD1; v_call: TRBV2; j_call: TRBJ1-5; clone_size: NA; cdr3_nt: TGTGCCAGCAGTGGGGGACAGGGTAACCAGCCCCAGCATTTT; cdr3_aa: CASSGGQGNQPQHF
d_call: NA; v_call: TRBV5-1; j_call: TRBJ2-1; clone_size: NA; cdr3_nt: TGCGCCAGCAGCCGCCAAACTGCCAATGAGCAGTTCTTC; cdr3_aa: CASSRQTANEQFF
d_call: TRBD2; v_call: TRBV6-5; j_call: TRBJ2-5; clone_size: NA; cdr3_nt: TGTGCCAGCAGTTACGGACTAGCGGAGCAAGAGACCCAGTACTTC; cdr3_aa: CASSYGLAEQETQYF
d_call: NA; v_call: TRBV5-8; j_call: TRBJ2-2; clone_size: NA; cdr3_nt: TGTGCCAGCAGCTTGGCCGGAGGGTACACCGGGGAGCTGTTTTTT; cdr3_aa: CASSLAGGYTGELFF
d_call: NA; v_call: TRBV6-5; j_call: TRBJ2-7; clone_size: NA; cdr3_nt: TGTGCCAGCAGTTTTTATAGGACAGTCACCTACGAGCAGTACTTC; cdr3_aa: CASSFYRTVTYEQYF
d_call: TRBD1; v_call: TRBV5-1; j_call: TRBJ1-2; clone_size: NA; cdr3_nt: TGCGCCAGCAGCTCCACAGGGGGTGGCTACACCTTC; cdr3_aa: CASSSTGGGYTF
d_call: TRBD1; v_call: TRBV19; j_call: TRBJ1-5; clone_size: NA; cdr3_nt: TGTGCCAGTAGGACGTCGAGGGGGCCTCAGCCCCAGCATTTT; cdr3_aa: CASRTSRGPQPQHF
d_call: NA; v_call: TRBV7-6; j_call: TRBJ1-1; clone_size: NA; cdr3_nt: TGTGCCAGCAGCCCCCTAGGGGGGGCCTACGACACTGAAGCTTTCTTT; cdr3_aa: CASSPLGGAYDTEAFF
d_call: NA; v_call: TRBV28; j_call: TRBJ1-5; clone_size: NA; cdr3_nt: TGTGCCAGCAGTCCGCCGGACAGATATCAGCCCCAGCATTTT; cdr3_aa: CASSPPDRYQPQHF
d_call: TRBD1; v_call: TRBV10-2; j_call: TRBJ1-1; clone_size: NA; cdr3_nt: TGCGCCAGCTCGGGACAGGAGAACACTGAAGCTTTCTTT; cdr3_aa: CASSGQENTEAFF
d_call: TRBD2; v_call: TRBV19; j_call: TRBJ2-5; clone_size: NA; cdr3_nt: TGTGCCAGTAGTATTGCGGGGGGCGGGGTAGAGACCCAGTACTTC; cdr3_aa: CASSIAGGGVETQYF
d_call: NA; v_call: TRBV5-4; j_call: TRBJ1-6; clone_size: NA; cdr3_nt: TGTGCCAGCAGCCCGACAGGTGGTGGGAATTCACCCCTCCACTTT; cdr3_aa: CASSPTGGGNSPLHF
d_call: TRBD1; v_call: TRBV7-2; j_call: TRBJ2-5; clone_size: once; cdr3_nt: TGTGCCACCCTTGCCGGATACAGGGGACGGAGGGAGACCCAGTACTTC; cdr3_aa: CATLAGYRGRRETQYF
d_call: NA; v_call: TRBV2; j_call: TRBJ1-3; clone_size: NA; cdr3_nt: TGTGCCAGCAGTGAACTTCGAGACAGCTCTGGAAACACCATATATTTT; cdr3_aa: CASSELRDSSGNTIYF
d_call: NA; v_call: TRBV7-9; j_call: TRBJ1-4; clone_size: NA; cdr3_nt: TGTGCCAGCAGCTTAGCGGGGAGGATGGATGAAAAACTGTTTTTT; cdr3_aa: CASSLAGRMDEKLFF
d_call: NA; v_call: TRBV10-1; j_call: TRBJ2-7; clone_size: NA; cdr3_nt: TGCGCCAGCAGTGCCCGGGAATCAGAGCAGTACTTC; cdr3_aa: CASSARESEQYF
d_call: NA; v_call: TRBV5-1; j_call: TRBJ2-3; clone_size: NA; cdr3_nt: TGCGCCAGCAGCTTATGGAGTGGTGGGCAGGAGGGCGATACGCAGTATTTT; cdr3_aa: CASSLWSGGQEGDTQYF
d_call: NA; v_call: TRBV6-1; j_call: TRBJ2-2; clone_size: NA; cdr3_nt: TGTGCCAGCAGTGAAAGGGGGGGTATCGAAACCGGGGAGCTGTTTTTT; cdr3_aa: CASSERGGIETGELFF
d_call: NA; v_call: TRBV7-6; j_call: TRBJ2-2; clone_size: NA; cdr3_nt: TGTGCCAGCAGTCGGACTGAGAACACCGGGGAGCTGTTTTTT; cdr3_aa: CASSRTENTGELFF
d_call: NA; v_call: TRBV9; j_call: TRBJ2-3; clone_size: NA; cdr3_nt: TGTGCCAGCAGCGTAGAATTCTCCCGCACAGATACGCAGTATTTT; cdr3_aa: CASSVEFSRTDTQYF
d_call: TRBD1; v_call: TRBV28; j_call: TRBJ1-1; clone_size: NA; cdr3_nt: TGTGCCAGCAGAGGGACAGTGCAGAACACTGAAGCTTTCTTT; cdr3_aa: CASRGTVQNTEAFF
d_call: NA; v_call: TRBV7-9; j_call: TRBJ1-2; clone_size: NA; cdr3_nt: TGTGCCAGCAGCCAAGGGACTTCCCATCTGAACTATGGCTACACCTTC; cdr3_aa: CASSQGTSHLNYGYTF
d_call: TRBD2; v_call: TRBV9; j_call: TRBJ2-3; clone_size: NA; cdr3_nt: TGTGCCAGCAGCTTCTCATCGCGGGGGGGCATCGATACGCAGTATTTT; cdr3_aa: CASSFSSRGGIDTQYF
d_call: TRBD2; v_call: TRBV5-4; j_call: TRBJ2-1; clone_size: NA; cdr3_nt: TGTGCCAGCAGCTCCAGACTAGCGGGACTCGGGAATGAGCAGTTCTTC; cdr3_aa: CASSSRLAGLGNEQFF
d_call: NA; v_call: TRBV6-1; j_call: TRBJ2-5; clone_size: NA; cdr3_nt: TGTGCCAGCTACGGTTTAAAAGAGACCCAGTACTTC; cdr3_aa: CASYGLKETQYF
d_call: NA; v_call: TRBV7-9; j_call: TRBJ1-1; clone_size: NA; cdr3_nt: TGTGCCAGCAGCGATGACAGGCGGAACACTGAAGCTTTCTTT; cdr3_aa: CASSDDRRNTEAFF
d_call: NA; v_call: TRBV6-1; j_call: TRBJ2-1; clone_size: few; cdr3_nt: TGTGCCAGCAGTGATACAGGCGATAATGAGCAGTTCTTC; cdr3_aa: CASSDTGDNEQFF
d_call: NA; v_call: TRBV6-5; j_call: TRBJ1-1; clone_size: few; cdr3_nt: TGTGCCAGCAGTTACTCGGTGGAGGGCACTGAAGCTTTCTTT; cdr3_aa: CASSYSVEGTEAFF
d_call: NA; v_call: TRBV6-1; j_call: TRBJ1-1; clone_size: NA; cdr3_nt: TGTGCCAGCAGTGAAGCGCCAGGATATCTGAACACTGAAGCTTTCTTT; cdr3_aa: CASSEAPGYLNTEAFF
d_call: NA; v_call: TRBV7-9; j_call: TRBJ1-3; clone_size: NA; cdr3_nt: TGTGCCAGCAGCTTAAGAAGGGGTTGGTCAGGAAACACCATATATTTT; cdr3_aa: CASSLRRGWSGNTIYF
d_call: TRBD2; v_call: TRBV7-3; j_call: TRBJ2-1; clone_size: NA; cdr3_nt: TGTGCCAGCAGCTCACCCGGGACTACCGACAATGAGCAGTTCTTC; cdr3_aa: CASSSPGTTDNEQFF
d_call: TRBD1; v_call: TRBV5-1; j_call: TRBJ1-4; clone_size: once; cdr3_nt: TGCGCCAGCAGCATTGGACAGGGGACTAATGAAAAACTGTTTTTT; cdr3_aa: CASSIGQGTNEKLFF
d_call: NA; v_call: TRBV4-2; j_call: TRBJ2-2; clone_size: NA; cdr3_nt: TGTGCCAGCAGCCAAGATGAATTGGCTCCTCCGGGGGAGCTGTTTTTT; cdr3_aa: CASSQDELAPPGELFF
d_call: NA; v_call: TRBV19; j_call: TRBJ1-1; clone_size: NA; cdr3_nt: TGTGCCAGCTCCGGCGGCAGGGCGAACACTGAAGCTTTCTTT; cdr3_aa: CASSGGRANTEAFF
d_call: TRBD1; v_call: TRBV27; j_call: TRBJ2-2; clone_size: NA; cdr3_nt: TGTGCCAGCAGTCCACGGACAGGGCGGAACACCGGGGAGCTGTTTTTT; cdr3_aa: CASSPRTGRNTGELFF
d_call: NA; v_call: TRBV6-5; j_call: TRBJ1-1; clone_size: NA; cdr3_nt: TGTGCCAGCAGTTACGGCGGGGAGAACACTGAAGCTTTCTTT; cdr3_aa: CASSYGGENTEAFF
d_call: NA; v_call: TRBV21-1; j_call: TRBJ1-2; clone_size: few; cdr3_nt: TGTGCCAGCAGCAAGTATCCTCCTCTCTATGGCTACACCTTC; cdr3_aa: CASSKYPPLYGYTF
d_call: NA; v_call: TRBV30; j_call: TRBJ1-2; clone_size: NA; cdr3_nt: TGTGCCTGGAGCCCCGGGGGAGGGTACGGCTACACCTTC; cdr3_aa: CAWSPGGGYGYTF
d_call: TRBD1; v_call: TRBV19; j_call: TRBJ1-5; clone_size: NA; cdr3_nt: TGTGCCAGTAGTAAGACAGGGTCTTTAAGCAATCAGCCCCAGCATTTT; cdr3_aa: CASSKTGSLSNQPQHF
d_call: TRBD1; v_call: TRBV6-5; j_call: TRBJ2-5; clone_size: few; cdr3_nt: TGTGCCAGCAGTTACTCGAGAACAGGGGGGAGGACCCAGTACTTC; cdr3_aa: CASSYSRTGGRTQYF
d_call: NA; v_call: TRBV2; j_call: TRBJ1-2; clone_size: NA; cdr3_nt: TGTGCCAGAGTTGCGCCGGGGGAGAGCAACTATGGCTACACCTTC; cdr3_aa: CARVAPGESNYGYTF
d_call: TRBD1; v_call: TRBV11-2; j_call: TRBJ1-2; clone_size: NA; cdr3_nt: TGTGCCAGCAGCTTAGGTTCATTCGGGACAGGGGTTGGCTACACCTTC; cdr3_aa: CASSLGSFGTGVGYTF
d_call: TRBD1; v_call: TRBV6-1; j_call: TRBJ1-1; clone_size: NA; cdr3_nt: TGTGCCAGCAGCGTGACAGGGGGGGAGAACACTGAAGCTTTCTTT; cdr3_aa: CASSVTGGENTEAFF
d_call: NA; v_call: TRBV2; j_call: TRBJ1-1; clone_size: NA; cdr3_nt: TGTGCCAGCACGAGGTGGGGGGGCACTGAAGCTTTCTTT; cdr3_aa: CASTRWGGTEAFF
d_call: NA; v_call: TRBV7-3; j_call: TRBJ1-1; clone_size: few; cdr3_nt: TGTGCCAGCAGCTTACGGGGAGAGAACACTGAAGCTTTCTTT; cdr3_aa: CASSLRGENTEAFF
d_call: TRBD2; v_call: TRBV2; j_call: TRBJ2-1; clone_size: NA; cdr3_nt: TGTGCCAGCAATAGGAGGACTAGCGGGGGTTACAATGAGCAGTTCTTC; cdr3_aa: CASNRRTSGGYNEQFF
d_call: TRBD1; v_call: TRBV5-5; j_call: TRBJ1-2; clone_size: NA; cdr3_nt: TGTGCCAGCACCTTGAGGGGGGACAGTCAACTCTATGGCTACACCTTC; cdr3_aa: CASTLRGDSQLYGYTF
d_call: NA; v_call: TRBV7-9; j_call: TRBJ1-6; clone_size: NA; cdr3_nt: TGTGCCAGCAGCAATCTGAGTGGTTCACCCCTCCACTTT; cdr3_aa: CASSNLSGSPLHF
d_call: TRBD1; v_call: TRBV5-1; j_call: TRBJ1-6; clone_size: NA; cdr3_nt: TGCGCCAGCAGCAGGGGGCAAAGGGATTCACCCCTCCACTTT; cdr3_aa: CASSRGQRDSPLHF
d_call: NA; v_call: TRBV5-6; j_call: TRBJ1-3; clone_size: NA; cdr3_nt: TGTGCCAGCAGCTTTTTCAGGACAGACTCTGGAAACACCATATATTTT; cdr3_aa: CASSFFRTDSGNTIYF